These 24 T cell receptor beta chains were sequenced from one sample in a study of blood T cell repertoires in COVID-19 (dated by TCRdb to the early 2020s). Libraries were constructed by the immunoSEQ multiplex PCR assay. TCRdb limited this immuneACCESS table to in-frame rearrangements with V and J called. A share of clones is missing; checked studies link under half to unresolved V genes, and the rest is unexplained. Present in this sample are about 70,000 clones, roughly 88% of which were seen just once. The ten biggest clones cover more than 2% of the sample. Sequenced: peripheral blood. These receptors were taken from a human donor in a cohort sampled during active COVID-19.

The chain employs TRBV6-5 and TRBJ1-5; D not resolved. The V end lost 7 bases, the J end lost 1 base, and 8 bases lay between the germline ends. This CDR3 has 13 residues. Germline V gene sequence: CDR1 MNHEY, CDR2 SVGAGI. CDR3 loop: CASTTRSNQPQHF. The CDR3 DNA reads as TGTGCCAGCACTACCCGAAGCAATCAGCCCCAGCATTTT.

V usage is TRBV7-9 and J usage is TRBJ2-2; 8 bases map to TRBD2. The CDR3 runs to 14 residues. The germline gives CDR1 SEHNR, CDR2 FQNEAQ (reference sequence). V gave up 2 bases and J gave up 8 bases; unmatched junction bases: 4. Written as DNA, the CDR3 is TGTGCCAGCAGCTTACCGGGACTAGAGGGGGAGCTGTTTTTT. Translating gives CASSLPGLEGELFF.

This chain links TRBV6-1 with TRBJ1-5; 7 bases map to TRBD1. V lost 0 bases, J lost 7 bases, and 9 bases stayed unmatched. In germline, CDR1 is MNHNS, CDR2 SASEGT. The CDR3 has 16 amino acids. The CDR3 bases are TGTGCCAGCAGTGAAGCGTCACAGGGGATGACCCAGCCCCAGCATTTT. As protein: CASSEASQGMTQPQHF.

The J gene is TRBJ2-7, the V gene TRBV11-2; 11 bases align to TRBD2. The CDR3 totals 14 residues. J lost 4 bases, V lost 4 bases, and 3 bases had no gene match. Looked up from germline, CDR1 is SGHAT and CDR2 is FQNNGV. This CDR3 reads CASSSASGGYEQYF. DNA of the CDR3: TGTGCCAGCAGCTCCGCTAGCGGGGGGTACGAGCAGTACTTC.

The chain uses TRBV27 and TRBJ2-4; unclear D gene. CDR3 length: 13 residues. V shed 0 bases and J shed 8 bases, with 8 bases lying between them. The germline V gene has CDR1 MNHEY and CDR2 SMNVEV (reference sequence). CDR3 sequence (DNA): TGTGCCAGCAGTTTATCGCGGTATGACATTCAGTACTTC. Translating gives CASSLSRYDIQYF.

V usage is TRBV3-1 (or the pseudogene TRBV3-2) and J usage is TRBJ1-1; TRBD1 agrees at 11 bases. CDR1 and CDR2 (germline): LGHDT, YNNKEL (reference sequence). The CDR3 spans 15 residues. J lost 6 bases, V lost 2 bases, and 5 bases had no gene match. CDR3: CASSQWDRGRSEAFF. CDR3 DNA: TGTGCCAGCAGCCAATGGGACAGGGGGAGGTCTGAAGCTTTCTTT.

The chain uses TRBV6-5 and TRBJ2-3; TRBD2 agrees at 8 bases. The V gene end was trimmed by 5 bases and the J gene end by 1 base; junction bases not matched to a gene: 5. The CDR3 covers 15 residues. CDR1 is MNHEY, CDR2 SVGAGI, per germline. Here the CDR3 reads CASSPRGGRTDTQYF. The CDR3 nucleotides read TGTGCCAGCAGTCCCCGGGGGGGTCGCACAGATACGCAGTATTTT.

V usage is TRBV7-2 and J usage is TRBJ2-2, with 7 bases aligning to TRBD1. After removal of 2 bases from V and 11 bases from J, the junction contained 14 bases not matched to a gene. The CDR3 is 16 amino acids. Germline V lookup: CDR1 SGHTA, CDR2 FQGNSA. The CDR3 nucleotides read TGTGCCAGCAGCTTATTCTGGGGGCAAGGGGGCGGAGAGCTGTTTTTT. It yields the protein CASSLFWGQGGGELFF.

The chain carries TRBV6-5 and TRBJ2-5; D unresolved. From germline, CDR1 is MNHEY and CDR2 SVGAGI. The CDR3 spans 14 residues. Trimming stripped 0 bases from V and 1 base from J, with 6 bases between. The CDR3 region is CASSYSIVQETQYF. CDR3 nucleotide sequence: TGTGCCAGCAGTTACTCCATAGTCCAAGAGACCCAGTACTTC.

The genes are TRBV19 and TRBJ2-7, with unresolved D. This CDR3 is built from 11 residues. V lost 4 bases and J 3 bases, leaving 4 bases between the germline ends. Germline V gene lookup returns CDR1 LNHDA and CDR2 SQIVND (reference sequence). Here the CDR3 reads CASSTNYEQYF. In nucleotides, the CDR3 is TGTGCCAGTAGTACCAACTACGAGCAGTACTTC.

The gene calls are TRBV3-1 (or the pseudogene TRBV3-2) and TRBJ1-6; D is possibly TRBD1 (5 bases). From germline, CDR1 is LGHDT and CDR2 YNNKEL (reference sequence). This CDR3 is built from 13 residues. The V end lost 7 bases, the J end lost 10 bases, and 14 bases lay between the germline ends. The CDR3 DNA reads TGTGCCAGCACAGGCCGGGGGGACTCACCCCTCCACTTT. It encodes CASTGRGDSPLHF.

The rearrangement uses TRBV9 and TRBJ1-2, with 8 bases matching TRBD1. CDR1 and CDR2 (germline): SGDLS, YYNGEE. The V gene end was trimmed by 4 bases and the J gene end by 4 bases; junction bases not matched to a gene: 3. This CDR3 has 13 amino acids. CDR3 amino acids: CASSSGQGYGYTF. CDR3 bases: TGTGCCAGCAGCTCCGGACAGGGCTATGGCTACACCTTC.

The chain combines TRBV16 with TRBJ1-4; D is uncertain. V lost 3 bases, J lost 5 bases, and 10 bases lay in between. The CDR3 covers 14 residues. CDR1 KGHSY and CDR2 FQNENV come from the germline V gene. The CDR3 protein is CASSHPRENEKLFF. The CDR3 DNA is TGTGCCAGCAGCCATCCGAGGGAGAATGAAAAACTGTTTTTT.

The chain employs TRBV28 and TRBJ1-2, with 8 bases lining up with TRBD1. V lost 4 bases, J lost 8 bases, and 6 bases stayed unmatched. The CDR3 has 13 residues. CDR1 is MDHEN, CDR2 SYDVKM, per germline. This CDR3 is CASSSQQGGGYTF. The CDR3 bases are TGTGCCAGCAGTTCGCAACAGGGGGGCGGCTACACCTTC.

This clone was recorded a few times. The CDR3 DNA sequence: TGTGCCAGCAGCTCCCAGGGGGCAGGGAACACTGAAGCTTTCTTT. Translated: CASSSQGAGNTEAFF. This chain joins TRBV7-2 and TRBJ1-1; 8 nucleotides match TRBD1. Germline CDR1 is SGHTA and CDR2 is FQGNSA. V lost 4 bases and J lost 1; bases outside the gene matches: 5. CDR3 size: 15 residues.

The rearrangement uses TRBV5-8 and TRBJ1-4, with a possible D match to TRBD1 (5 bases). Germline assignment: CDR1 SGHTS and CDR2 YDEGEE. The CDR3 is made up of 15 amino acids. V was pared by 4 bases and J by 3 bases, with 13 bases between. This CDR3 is CASSLIGAANEKLFF. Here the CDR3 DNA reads TGTGCCAGCAGCCTGATAGGGGCTGCTAATGAAAAACTGTTTTTT.

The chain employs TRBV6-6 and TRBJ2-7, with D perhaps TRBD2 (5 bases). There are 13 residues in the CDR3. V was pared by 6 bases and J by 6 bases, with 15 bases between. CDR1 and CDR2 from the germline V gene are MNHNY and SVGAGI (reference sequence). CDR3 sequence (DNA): TGTGCCAGCAGCCCGCAGAGGGCGGGCGAGCAGTACTTC. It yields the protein CASSPQRAGEQYF.

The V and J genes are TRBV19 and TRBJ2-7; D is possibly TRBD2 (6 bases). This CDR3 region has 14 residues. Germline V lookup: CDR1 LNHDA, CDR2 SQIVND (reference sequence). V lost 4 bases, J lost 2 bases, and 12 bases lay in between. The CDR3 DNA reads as TGTGCCAGTAGTACAAGCGGGCCACCCTACGAGCAGTACTTC. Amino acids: CASSTSGPPYEQYF. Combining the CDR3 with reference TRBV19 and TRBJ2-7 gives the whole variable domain DGGITQSPKYLFRKEGQNVTLSCEQNLNHDAMYWYRQDPGQGLRLIYYSQIVNDFQKGDIAEGYSVSREKKESFPLTVTSAQKNPTAFYLCASSTSGPPYEQYFGPGTRLTVT.

CDR3 residues: CSVGTGTGLRGEQFF. In DNA, the CDR3 is TGCAGCGTTGGCACCGGGACAGGGTTGAGGGGTGAGCAGTTCTTC. The chain employs TRBV29-1 and TRBJ2-1, with 9 bases lining up with TRBD1. The CDR3 runs 15 residues. V dropped 4 bases and J dropped 9; count of bases not matched to a gene: 13. Germline CDR1 reads SQVTM; CDR2 reads ANQGSEA.

CDR3 coding DNA: TGCGCCAGCAGCTCCCTAGCGGGGAACCAGAATGAGCAGTTCTTC. This sequence encodes CASSSLAGNQNEQFF. The chain employs TRBV5-1 and TRBJ2-1; 9 nucleotides line up with TRBD2. The CDR3 runs 15 residues. CDR1 and CDR2 from the germline V gene are SGHRS and YFSETQ. J gave up 7 bases and V 3 bases, and 8 bases lay outside the gene matches.

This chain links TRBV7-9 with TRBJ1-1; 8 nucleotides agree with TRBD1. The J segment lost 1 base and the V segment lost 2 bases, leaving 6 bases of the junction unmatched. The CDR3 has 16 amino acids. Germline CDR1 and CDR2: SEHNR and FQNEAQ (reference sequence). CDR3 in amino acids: CASSLRGGTGNTEAFF. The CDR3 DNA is TGTGCCAGCAGCTTAAGAGGGGGGACAGGGAACACTGAAGCTTTCTTT. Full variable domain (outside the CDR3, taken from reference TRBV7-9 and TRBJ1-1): DTGVSQNPRHKITKRGQNVTFRCDPISEHNRLYWYRQTLGQGPEFLTYFQNEAQLEKSRLLSDRFSAERPKGSFSTLEIQRTEQGDSAMYLCASSLRGGTGNTEAFFGQGTRLTVV.

The CDR3 nucleotides read TGTGCCAGCAGCGTAGTCGAGGGGGCTACGCAGTATTTT. Its translation is CASSVVEGATQYF. The rearrangement links TRBV9 to TRBJ2-3; 7 bases are shared with TRBD1. This CDR3 has 13 residues. Germline V CDR1 and CDR2: SGDLS, YYNGEE. Unmatched junction bases numbered 3, after V lost 0 bases and J lost 8 bases.

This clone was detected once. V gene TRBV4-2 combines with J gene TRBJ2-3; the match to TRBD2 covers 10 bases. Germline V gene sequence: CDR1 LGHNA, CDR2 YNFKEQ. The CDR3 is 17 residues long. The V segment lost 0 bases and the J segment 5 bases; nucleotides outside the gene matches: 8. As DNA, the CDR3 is TGTGCCAGCAGCCAAGAACAAGCGGGAGGGCCTGGAGATACGCAGTATTTT. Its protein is CASSQEQAGGPGDTQYF.

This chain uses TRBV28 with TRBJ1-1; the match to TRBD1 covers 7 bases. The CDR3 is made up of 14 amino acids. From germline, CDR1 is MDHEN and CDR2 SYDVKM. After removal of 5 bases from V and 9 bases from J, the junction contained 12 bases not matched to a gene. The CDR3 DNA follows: TGTGCCAGCAGTAGGAGGGGACAGCCCATAAAAGCTTTCTTT. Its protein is CASSRRGQPIKAFF.